The 5 T cell receptor beta chains given below trace back to one sample, sequenced in a study of cytomegalovirus exposure and HLA in healthy donors. Use of 60 Vbeta and 13 Jbeta primers characterized the PCR. Assay used: immunoSEQ multiplex PCR; TCRdb lists only in-frame clones, some missing. The sample records 95,000 to 150,000 clones, roughly three fifths being singletons. The material sequenced was PBMCs. The receptors were sampled from a woman aged 40-49 years in good health and CMV-seropositive.

The CDR3 reads CASSFWGGRDTGELFF. The CDR3 bases are TGTGCCAGCAGCTTTTGGGGGGGCCGGGACACCGGGGAGCTGTTTTTT. The rearrangement joins TRBV7-2 to TRBJ2-2; D is perhaps TRBD2 (7 bases). This CDR3 comprises 16 residues. Germline lookup yields CDR1 SGHTA and CDR2 FQGNSA. V dropped 3 bases and J dropped 3 bases, with 14 bases sitting between them.

The chain joins TRBV9 to TRBJ2-2; D is ambiguous. CDR3 size: 12 residues. Per germline, CDR1 SGDLS and CDR2 YYNGEE. V lost 0 bases, J lost 6 bases, and 3 bases lay in between. CDR3 bases: TGTGCCAGCAGCGTAGACTCCGGGGAGCTGTTTTTT. It is translated as CASSVDSGELFF.

This clone was counted once. This chain links TRBV27 with TRBJ1-1; D not certain. Germline V gene lookup returns CDR1 MNHEY and CDR2 SMNVEV (reference sequence). This CDR3 is built from 14 residues. With 0 bases removed from V and 7 bases from J, the gap between germline ends came to 12 bases. The CDR3: CASSLSFRRYEAFF. The CDR3 nucleotides read TGTGCCAGCAGTTTATCATTCAGGCGCTATGAAGCTTTCTTT.

J is TRBJ2-5 and V is TRBV6-6, with TRBD1 identical over 11 bases. The CDR3 is made up of 15 amino acids. The germline V gene encodes CDR1 MNHNY and CDR2 SVGAGI (reference sequence). V lost 3 bases and J lost 3; bases outside the gene matches: 3. The CDR3 sequence is CASSYGGQGEETQYF. The CDR3 DNA sequence: TGTGCCAGCAGTTATGGGGGACAGGGGGAAGAGACCCAGTACTTC.

The rearrangement uses TRBV27 and TRBJ2-7; D perhaps matches TRBD1 (5 bases). The CDR3 totals 13 residues. Germline assignment: CDR1 MNHEY and CDR2 SMNVEV (reference sequence). Deletions cut 7 bases from V and 1 base from J, with 11 bases between. CDR3: CASTFKGSYEQYF. In DNA form, the CDR3 reads TGTGCCAGCACTTTTAAGGGGTCCTACGAGCAGTACTTC.